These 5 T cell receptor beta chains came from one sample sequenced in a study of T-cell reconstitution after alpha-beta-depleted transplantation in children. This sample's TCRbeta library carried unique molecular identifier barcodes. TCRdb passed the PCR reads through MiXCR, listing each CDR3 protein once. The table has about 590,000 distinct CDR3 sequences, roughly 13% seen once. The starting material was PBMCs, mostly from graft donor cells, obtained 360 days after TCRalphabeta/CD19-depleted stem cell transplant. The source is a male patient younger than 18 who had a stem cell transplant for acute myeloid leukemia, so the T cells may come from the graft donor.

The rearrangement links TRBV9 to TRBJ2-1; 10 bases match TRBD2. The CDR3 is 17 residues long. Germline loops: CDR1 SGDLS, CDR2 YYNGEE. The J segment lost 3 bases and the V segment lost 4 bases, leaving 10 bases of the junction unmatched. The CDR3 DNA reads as TGTGCCAGCAGCTTAACTAGCGGGATATCTATCTACAATGAGCAGTTCTTC. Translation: CASSLTSGISIYNEQFF.

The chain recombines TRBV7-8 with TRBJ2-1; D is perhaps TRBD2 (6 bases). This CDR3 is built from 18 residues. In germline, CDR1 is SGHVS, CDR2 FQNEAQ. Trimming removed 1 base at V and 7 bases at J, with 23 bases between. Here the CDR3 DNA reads TGTGCCAGCAGCTTAGGAGGTTCGGCGGGGCCCTGGGCGAATGAGCAGTTCTTC. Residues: CASSLGGSAGPWANEQFF.

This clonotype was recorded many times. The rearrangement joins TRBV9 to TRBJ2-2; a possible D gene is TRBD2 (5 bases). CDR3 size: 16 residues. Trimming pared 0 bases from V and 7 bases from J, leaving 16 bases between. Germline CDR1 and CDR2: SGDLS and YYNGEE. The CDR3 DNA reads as TGTGCCAGCAGCGTAGGTGGCAGGCCTCGGGGCGGGGAGCTGTTTTTT. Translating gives CASSVGGRPRGGELFF.

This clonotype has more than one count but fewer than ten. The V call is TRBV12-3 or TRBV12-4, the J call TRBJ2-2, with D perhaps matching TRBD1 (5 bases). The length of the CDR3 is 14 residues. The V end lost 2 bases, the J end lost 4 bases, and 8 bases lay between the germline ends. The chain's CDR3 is CASSLRGSTGELFF. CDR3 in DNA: TGTGCCAGCAGTTTAAGGGGAAGCACCGGGGAGCTGTTTTTT.

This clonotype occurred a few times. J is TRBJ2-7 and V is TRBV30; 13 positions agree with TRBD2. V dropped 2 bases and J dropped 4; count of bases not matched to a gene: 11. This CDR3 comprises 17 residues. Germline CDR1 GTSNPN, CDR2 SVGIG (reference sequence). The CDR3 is CAWSQGGLAGPPYEQYF. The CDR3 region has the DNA TGTGCCTGGAGTCAAGGGGGACTAGCGGGACCCCCTTACGAGCAGTACTTC.